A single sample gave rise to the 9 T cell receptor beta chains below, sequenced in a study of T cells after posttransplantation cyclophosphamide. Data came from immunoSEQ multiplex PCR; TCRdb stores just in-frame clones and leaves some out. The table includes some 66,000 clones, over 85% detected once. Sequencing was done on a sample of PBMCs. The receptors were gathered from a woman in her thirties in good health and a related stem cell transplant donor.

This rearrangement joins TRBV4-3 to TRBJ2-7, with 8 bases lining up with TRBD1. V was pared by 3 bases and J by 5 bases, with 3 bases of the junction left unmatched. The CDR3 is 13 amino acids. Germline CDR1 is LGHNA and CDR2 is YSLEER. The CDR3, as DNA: TGCGCCAGCAGCCACGACAGGGGACACGAGCAGTACTTC. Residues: CASSHDRGHEQYF.

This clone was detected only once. Here the CDR3 reads CASSLWKAGGDTIYF. The CDR3 DNA reads as TGTGCCAGCAGCTTATGGAAGGCCGGGGGAGACACCATATATTTT. The genes are TRBV11-2 and TRBJ1-3, with TRBD1 as a possible D gene (5 bases). Trimming cost V 2 bases and J 8 bases, with 16 bases left between them. Germline CDR1 reads SGHAT; CDR2 reads FQNNGV. The CDR3 runs to 15 residues.

Here the CDR3 reads CASSQVGQGEGGEQFF. CDR3 coding DNA: TGCGCCAGCAGCCAAGTAGGACAGGGGGAAGGAGGTGAGCAGTTCTTC. V and J are TRBV4-1 and TRBJ2-1; TRBD1 matches 10 bases. Germline values: CDR1 MGHRA, CDR2 YSYEKL. The CDR3 totals 16 residues. J was trimmed by 9 bases and V by 1 base; bases with no gene match: 9.

Written as DNA, the CDR3 is TGTGCCAGCAGTGGCTCGGGGCCCGCCGCAACGGAGACCCAGTACTTC. Its translation is CASSGSGPAATETQYF. The V gene is TRBV6-4, the J gene TRBJ2-5, with D perhaps matching TRBD1 or TRBD2 (5 bases each). CDR1 is MRHNA, CDR2 SNTAGT, per germline. This CDR3 has 16 amino acids. The V gene lost 4 bases and the J gene lost 5 bases, with 20 bases spanning the gap.

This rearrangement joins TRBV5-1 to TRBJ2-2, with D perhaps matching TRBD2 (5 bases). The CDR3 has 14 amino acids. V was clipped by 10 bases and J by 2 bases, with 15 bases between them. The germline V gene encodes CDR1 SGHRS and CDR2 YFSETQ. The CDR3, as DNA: TGCGCCTCTCGGGATTTCACCAACACCGGGGAGCTGTTTTTT. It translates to CASRDFTNTGELFF.

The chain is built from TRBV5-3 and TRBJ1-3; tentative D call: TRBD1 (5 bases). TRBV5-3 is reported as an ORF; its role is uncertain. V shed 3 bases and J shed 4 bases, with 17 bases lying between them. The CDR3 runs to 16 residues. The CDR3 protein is CARSSRDSFQGNTIYF. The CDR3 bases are TGTGCCAGAAGCTCCCGGGACTCCTTCCAGGGAAACACCATATATTTT.

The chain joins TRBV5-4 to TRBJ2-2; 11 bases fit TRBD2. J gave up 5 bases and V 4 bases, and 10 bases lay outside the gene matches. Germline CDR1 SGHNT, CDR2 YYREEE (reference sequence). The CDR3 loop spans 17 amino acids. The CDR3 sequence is CASSGHTSGGGTGELFF. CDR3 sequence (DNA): TGTGCCAGCAGCGGGCATACTAGCGGGGGAGGGACCGGGGAGCTGTTTTTT.

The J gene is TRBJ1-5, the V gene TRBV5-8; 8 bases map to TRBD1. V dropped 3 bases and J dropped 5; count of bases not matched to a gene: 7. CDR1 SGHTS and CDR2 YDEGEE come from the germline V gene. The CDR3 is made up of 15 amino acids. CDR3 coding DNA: TGTGCCAGCAGCTCCGGACAGGGACCCCATCAGCCCCAGCATTTT. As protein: CASSSGQGPHQPQHF.

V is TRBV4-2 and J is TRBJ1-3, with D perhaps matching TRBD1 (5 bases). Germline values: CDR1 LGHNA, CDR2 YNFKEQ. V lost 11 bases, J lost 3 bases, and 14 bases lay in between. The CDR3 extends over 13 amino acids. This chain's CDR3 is CAAGGIFGNTIYF. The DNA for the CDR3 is TGTGCCGCGGGGGGGATCTTTGGAAACACCATATATTTT.